One T cell receptor beta chain is described in this entry. The data were obtained in a study of T cell changes during pregnancy in multiple sclerosis. Sequenced by immunoSEQ multiplex PCR; TCRdb stores in-frame clones only, minus some. The sample holds around 55,000 clones, 85% to 90% seen once. Germline lookup yields CDR1 MNHNS and CDR2 SASEGT. The CDR3 runs to 14 residues. Trimming removed 6 bases at V and 2 bases at J, with 13 bases between. This chain links TRBV6-1 with TRBJ1-2; D might be TRBD1 (5 bases). Sequenced material: CD4+ T cells from peripheral blood mononuclear cells, taken in the first trimester of pregnancy. This TCR came from a female donor with multiple sclerosis, enrolled in a pregnancy study. CDR3 sequence: CASRLGGVNYGYTF. The CDR3 nucleotides are TGTGCCAGCAGATTGGGAGGGGTGAACTATGGCTACACCTTC.